This TCR beta chain was captured by sequencing in a study of T cell repertoires in cytomegalovirus infection. Study overall: Both CMV infection and a matching HLA type were indicated by public TCR beta signatures.

Study-wide results and caveats: Of the TCR beta families, the public ones yielded a cumulative frequency that identified carriers of CMV plus the relevant HLA. HLA-C-restricted CMV clonotypes gave the most frequent clonotype in two of eight donors.

As to this clonotype: Its specificity is not known.

Germline CDR1 MDHEN, CDR2 SYDVKM. CDR3 length equals 15 residues. Trimming left V 6 bases short and J 0 bases short, with 13 bases between. TCRdb re-called the reads through MiXCR, storing one row per CDR3 protein. The sample has some 920,000 distinct CDR3 sequences; under 40% are singletons. The rearrangement joins TRBV28 to TRBJ2-3; possible D gene TRBD2, 6 bases. The source was cultured CD8+ T cells from PBMCs, collected from culture after CMV antigen stimulation. This receptor was obtained from a human donor in good health (CMV status not recorded). Some clones in this sample may be carry-over from other donors' samples. This chain's CDR3 is CASSSGEESTDTQYF. CDR3 sequence (DNA): TGTGCCAGCAGCTCCGGGGAGGAAAGCACAGATACGCAGTATTTT.